Shown below are 5 T cell receptor beta chains from a single sample sequenced in a study of patients and donors after allogeneic stem cell transplantation. One entry per CDR3 protein results from TCRdb running MiXCR on the RT-PCR reads. This sample has 70,000 to 100,000 distinct CDR3 sequences, with around 5% found just once. The sequenced sample was blood, either unsorted or a sorted T cell fraction (not recorded which). The source of these receptors is a human donor who was either an allogeneic HSCT recipient or a stem cell or donor lymphocyte infusion donor (not recorded which). It is not recorded whose cells these are; they may come from a transplant donor.

A few counts support this clonotype. The rearrangement links TRBV20-1 to TRBJ1-1; D may be TRBD1 (5 bases). The CDR3 sequence is 14 residues long. Trimming stripped 6 bases from V and 5 bases from J, with 19 bases between. Germline V CDR1 and CDR2: DFQATT, SNEGSKA (reference sequence). The CDR3 coding sequence is TGCAGTGCCGGCCGGGAGGTGGCAGGGACTGAAGCTTTCTTT. It specifies CSAGREVAGTEAFF.

This clonotype was detected ten times or more. DNA of the CDR3: TGTGCCAGCAGTTTATACCCCTCGACTACGGGTGAGCAGTTCTTC. Protein product: CASSLYPSTTGEQFF. The chain links TRBV28 to TRBJ2-1; maybe TRBD2 (5 bases). The CDR3 contains 15 residues. Germline values: CDR1 MDHEN, CDR2 SYDVKM. V lost 1 base, J lost 9 bases, and 16 bases lay in between. Full variable domain (rest looked up from reference TRBV28 and TRBJ2-1): DVKVTQSSRYLVKRTGEKVFLECVQDMDHENMFWYRQDPGLGLRLIYFSYDVKMKEKGDIPEGYSVSREKKERFSLILESASTNQTSMYLCASSLYPSTTGEQFFGPGTRLTVL.

This clonotype has a count of ten or more. This chain uses TRBV23-1 with TRBJ2-1; D might be TRBD2 (6 bases). TRBV23-1 belongs to the ORF category, with a function that is uncertain. Trimming took off 0 bases at V and 1 base at J, with 13 bases between the two ends. The CDR3 length is 17 residues. CDR3 DNA sequence: TGCGCCAGCAGTCAATCGGGAGGAAAGGGGTCCTACAATGAGCAGTTCTTC. Translation gives CASSQSGGKGSYNEQFF.

V usage is TRBV20-1 and J usage is TRBJ1-2; no clear D. The germline gives CDR1 DFQATT, CDR2 SNEGSKA (reference sequence). The germline V and J ends were trimmed by 1 base and 6 bases, with 12 bases remaining between them. This CDR3 comprises 13 residues. CDR3 in amino acids: CSARVRETNGYTF. CDR3 DNA sequence: TGCAGTGCTAGAGTAAGGGAGACCAATGGCTACACCTTC.

This clonotype occurred many times. The chain's CDR3 is CASSLGDTYNEQFF. CDR3 DNA: TGCGCCAGCAGCTTGGGGGACACCTACAATGAGCAGTTCTTC. The chain uses TRBV5-1 and TRBJ2-1, with TRBD1 as a possible D gene (6 bases). The CDR3 sequence is 14 residues long. In germline, CDR1 is SGHRS, CDR2 YFSETQ. V was pared by 0 bases and J by 2 bases, with 6 bases between.